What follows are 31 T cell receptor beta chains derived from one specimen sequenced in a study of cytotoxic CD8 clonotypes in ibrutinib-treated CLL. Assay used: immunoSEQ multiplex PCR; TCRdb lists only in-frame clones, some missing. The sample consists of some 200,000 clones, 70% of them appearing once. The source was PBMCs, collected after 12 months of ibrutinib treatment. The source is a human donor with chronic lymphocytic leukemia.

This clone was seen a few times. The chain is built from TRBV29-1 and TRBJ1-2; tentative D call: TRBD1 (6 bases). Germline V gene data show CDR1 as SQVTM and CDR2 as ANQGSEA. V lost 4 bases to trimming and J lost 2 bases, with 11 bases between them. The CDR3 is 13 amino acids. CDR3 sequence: CSVGTAFNYGYTF. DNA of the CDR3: TGCAGCGTTGGGACAGCTTTCAACTATGGCTACACCTTC.

CDR3 protein: CASSYGTYNEQFF. CDR3 sequence (DNA): TGTGCCAGCAGTTACGGGACCTACAATGAGCAGTTCTTC. V is TRBV27 and J is TRBJ2-1; TRBD2 might be the D (5 bases). The CDR3 runs 13 residues. The V gene lost 4 bases and the J gene lost 2 bases, with 6 bases spanning the gap. The germline gives CDR1 MNHEY, CDR2 SMNVEV (reference sequence).

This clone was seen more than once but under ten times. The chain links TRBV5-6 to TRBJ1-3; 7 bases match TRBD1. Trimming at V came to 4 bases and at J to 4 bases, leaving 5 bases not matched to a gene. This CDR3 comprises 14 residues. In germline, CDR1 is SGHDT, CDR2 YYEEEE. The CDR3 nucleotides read TGTGCCAGCAGCACTGGGACAGACGGAAACACCATATATTTT. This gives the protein CASSTGTDGNTIYF.

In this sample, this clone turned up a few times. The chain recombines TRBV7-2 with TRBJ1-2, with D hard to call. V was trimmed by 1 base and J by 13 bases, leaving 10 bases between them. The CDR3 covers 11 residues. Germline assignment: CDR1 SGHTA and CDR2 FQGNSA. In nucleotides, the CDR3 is TGTGCCAGCAGCTTAGAGGGAGAGTCCACCTTC. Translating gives CASSLEGESTF.

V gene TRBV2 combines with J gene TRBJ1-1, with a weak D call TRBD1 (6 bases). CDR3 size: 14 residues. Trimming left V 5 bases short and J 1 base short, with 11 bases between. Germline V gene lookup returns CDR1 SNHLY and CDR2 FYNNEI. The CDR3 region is CASSPGTRNTEAFF. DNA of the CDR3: TGTGCCAGCAGTCCCGGGACACGGAACACTGAAGCTTTCTTT.

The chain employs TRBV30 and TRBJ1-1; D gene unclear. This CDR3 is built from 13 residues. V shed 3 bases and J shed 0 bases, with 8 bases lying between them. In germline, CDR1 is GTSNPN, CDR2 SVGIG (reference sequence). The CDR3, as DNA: TGTGCCTGGAGGGCGGGGATGAACACTGAAGCTTTCTTT. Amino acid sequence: CAWRAGMNTEAFF.

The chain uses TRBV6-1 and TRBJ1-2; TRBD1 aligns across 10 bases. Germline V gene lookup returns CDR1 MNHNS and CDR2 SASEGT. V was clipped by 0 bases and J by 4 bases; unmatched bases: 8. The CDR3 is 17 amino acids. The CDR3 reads CASSEAPRTGGAYGYTF. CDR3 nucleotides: TGTGCCAGCAGTGAAGCGCCCCGGACAGGGGGGGCCTATGGCTACACCTTC.

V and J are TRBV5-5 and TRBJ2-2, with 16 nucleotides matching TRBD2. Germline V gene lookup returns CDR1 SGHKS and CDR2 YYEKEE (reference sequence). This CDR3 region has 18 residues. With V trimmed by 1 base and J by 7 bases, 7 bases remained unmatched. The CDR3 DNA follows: TGTGCCAGCAGCTTGCCGGGACTAGCGGGAGGGCAGGACGGGGAGCTGTTTTTT. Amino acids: CASSLPGLAGGQDGELFF.

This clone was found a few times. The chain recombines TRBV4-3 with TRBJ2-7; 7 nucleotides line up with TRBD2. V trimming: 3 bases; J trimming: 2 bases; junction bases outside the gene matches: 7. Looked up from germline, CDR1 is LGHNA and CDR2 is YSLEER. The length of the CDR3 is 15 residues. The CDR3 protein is CASSHGAGETYEQYF. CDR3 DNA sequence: TGCGCCAGCAGCCACGGGGCGGGAGAGACCTACGAGCAGTACTTC.

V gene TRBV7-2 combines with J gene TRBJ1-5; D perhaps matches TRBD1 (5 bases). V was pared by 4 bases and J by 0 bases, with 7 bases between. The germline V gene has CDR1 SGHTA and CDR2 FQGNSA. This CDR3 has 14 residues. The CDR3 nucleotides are TGTGCCAGCAGCTGGGGGGGTAGCAATCAGCCCCAGCATTTT. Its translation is CASSWGGSNQPQHF.

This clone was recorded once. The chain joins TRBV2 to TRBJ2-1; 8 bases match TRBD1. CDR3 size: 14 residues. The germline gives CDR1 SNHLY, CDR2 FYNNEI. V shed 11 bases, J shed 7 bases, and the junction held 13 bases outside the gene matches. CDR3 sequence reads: CASPRTGGRNEQFF. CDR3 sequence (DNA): TGTGCCTCGCCTAGAACAGGGGGTAGGAATGAGCAGTTCTTC.

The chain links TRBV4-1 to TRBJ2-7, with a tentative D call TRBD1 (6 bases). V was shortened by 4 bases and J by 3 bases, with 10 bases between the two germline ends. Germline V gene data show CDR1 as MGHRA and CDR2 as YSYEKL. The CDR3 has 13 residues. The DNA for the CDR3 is TGCGCCAGCAGCCGAGGGACACTCTACGAGCAGTACTTC. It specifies CASSRGTLYEQYF.

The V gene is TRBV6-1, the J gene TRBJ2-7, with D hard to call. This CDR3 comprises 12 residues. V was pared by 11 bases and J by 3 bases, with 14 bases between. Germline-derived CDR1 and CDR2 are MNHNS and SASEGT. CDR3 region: CAVRLGVYEQYF. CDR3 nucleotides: TGTGCCGTTCGATTGGGCGTCTACGAGCAGTACTTC.

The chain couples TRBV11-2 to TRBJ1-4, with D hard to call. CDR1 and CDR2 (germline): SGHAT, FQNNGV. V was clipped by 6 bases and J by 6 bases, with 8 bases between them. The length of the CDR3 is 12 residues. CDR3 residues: CASRSHYEKLFF. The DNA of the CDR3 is TGTGCCAGCAGGTCTCATTATGAAAAACTGTTTTTT.

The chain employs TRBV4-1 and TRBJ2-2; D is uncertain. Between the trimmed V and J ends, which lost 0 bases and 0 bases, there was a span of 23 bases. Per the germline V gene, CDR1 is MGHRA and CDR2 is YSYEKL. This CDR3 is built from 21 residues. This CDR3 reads CASSQDSPRAELFANTGELFF. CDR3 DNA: TGCGCCAGCAGCCAAGATTCCCCTCGGGCAGAGCTATTCGCGAACACCGGGGAGCTGTTTTTT.

The CDR3 loop reads CSHLGGDTEAFF. The CDR3, as DNA: TGCAGTCACCTTGGGGGTGACACTGAAGCTTTCTTT. This chain uses TRBV29-1 with TRBJ1-1, with TRBD1 as a possible D gene (5 bases). In germline, CDR1 is SQVTM, CDR2 ANQGSEA. The CDR3 has 12 amino acids. Full variable domain (remainder filled in from reference TRBV29-1 and TRBJ1-1): SAVISQKPSRDICQRGTSLTIQCQVDSQVTMMFWYRQQPGQSLTLIATANQGSEATYESGFVIDKFPISRPNLTFSTLTVSNMSPEDSSIYLCSHLGGDTEAFFGQGTRLTVV.

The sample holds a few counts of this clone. The DNA for the CDR3 is TGTGCCAGCAGTTCCACCCCCCTAGTGTGGAGCTCCTACGAGCAGTACTTC. Protein product: CASSSTPLVWSSYEQYF. This rearrangement joins TRBV28 to TRBJ2-7; D is uncertain. Per the germline V gene, CDR1 is MDHEN and CDR2 is SYDVKM. This CDR3 comprises 17 residues. Trimming took off 4 bases at V and 0 bases at J, with 19 bases between the two ends.

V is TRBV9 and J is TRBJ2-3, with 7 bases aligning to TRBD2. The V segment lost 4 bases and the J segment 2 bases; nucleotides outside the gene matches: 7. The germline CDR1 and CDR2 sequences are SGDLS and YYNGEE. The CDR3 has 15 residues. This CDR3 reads CASSSTGGTTDTQYF. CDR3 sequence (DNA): TGTGCCAGCAGCTCAACGGGGGGTACCACAGATACGCAGTATTTT.

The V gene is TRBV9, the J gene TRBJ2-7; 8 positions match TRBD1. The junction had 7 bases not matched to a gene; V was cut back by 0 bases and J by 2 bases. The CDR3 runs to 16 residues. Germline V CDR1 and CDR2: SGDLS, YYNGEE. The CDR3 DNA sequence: TGTGCCAGCAGCGTAGACCGGACAGGGCTTACCTACGAGCAGTACTTC. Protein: CASSVDRTGLTYEQYF.

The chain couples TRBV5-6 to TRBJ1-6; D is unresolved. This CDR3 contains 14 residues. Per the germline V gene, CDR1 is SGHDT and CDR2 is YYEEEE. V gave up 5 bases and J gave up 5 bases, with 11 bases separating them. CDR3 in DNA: TGTGCCAGCAGTAGAGGGCCAGATAATTCACCCCTCCACTTT. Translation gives CASSRGPDNSPLHF. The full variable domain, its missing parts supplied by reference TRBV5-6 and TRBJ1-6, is DAGVTQSPTHLIKTRGQQVTLRCSPKSGHDTVSWYQQALGQGPQFIFQYYEEEERQRGNFPDRFSGHQFPNYSSELNVNALLLGDSALYLCASSRGPDNSPLHFGNGTRLTVT.

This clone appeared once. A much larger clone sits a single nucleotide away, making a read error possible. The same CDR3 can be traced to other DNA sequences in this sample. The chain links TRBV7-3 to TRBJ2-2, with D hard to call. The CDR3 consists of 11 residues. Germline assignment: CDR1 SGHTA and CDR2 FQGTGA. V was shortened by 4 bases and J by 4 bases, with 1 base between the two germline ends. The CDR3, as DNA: TGTGCCAGCAGCTCCACCGGGGAGCTGTTTTTT. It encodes CASSSTGELFF.

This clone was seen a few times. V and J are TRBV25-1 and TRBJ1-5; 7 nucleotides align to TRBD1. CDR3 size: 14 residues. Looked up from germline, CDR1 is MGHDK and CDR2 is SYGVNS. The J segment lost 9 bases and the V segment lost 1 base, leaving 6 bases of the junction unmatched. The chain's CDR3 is CASSELEGATPQHF. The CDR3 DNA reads TGTGCCAGCAGTGAATTGGAGGGGGCCACGCCCCAGCATTTT. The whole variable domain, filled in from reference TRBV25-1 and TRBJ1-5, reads EADIYQTPRYLVIGTGKKITLECSQTMGHDKMYWYQQDPGMELHLIHYSYGVNSTEKGDLSSESTVSRIRTEHFPLTLESARPSHTSQYLCASSELEGATPQHFGDGTRLSIL.

CDR3 nucleotide sequence: TGCAGCGTTGATAGGCTAGCGGGGGACGTCCTTAGCACAGATACGCAGTATTTT. It codes for CSVDRLAGDVLSTDTQYF. The V call is TRBV29-1, the J call TRBJ2-3, with 10 positions matching TRBD2. This CDR3 region has 18 residues. CDR1 and CDR2 (germline): SQVTM, ANQGSEA. V was clipped by 3 bases and J by 0 bases; unmatched bases: 12.

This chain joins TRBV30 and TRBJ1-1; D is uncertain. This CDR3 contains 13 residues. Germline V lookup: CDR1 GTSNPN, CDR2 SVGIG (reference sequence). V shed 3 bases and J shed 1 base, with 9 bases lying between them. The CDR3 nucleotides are TGTGCCTGGAGAGAAGTTTCGAACACTGAAGCTTTCTTT. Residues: CAWREVSNTEAFF.

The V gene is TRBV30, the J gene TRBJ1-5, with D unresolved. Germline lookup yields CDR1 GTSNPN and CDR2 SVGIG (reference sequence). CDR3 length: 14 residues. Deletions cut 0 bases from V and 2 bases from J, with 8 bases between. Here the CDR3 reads CAWSVSVRNQPQHF. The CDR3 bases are TGTGCCTGGAGTGTGTCGGTACGCAATCAGCCCCAGCATTTT.

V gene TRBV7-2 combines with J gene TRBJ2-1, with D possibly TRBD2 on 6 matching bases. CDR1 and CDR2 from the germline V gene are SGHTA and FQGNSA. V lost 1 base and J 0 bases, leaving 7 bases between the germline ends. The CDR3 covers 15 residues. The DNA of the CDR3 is TGTGCCAGCAGCTTAGACGGGAGCTCCTACAATGAGCAGTTCTTC. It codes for CASSLDGSSYNEQFF.

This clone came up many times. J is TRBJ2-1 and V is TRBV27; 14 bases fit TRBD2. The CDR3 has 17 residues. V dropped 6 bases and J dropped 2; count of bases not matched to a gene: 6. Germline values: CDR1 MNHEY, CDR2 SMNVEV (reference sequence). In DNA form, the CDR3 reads TGTGCCAGCAGACCAACGGGACTAGCGGGAGCCTACAATGAGCAGTTCTTC. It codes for CASRPTGLAGAYNEQFF.

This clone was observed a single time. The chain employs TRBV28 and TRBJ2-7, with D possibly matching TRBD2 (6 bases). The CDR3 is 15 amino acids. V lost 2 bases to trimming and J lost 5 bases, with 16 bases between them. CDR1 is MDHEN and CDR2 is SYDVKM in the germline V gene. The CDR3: CASSLPRVTSHEQYF. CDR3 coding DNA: TGTGCCAGCAGTTTACCGAGAGTGACTAGTCACGAGCAGTACTTC.

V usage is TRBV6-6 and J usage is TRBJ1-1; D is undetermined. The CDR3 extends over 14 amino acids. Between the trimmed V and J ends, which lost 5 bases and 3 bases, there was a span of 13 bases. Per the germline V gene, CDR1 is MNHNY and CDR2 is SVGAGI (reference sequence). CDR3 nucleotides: TGTGCCAGCAGTGCGACGGCCTCGGACACTGAAGCTTTCTTT. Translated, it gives CASSATASDTEAFF.

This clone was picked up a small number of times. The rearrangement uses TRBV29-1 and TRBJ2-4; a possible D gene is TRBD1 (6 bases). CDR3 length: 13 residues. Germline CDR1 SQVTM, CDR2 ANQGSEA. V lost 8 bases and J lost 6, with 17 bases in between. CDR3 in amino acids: CSFTQTGPNIQYF. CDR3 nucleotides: TGCAGCTTCACTCAGACAGGACCAAACATTCAGTACTTC.

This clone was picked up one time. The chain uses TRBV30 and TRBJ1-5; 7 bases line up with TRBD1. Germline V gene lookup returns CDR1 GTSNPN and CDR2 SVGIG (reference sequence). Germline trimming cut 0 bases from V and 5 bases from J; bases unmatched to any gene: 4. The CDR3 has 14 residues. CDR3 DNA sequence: TGTGCCTGGAGTGTCCGACAGGGATATCAGCCCCAGCATTTT. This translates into CAWSVRQGYQPQHF.